This TCR beta chain was recorded in a study of blood T cells in healthy people across ages. The junction had 2 bases not matched to a gene; V was cut back by 6 bases and J by 3 bases. The CDR3 covers 13 residues. Germline V lookup: CDR1 SQVTM, CDR2 ANQGSEA. Using a J-beta primer mix together with a sample-barcoded 5' primer, a second PCR was run for roughly 7 to 12 cycles. TCRdb reprocessed the 5' RACE reads via MiXCR and lists one record per CDR3 protein. The table records roughly 860,000 distinct CDR3 sequences, 60% to 80% of them present only once. At least ten counts were recorded for this clonotype.

The V call is TRBV29-1, the J call TRBJ1-2; the match to TRBD1 covers 12 bases. The receptor was derived from a man aged 25 to 40 in good health. Sequencing was carried out using blood. CDR3 sequence: CSVGQGADYGYTF. DNA for the CDR3: TGCAGCGTGGGACAGGGGGCGGACTATGGCTACACCTTC.